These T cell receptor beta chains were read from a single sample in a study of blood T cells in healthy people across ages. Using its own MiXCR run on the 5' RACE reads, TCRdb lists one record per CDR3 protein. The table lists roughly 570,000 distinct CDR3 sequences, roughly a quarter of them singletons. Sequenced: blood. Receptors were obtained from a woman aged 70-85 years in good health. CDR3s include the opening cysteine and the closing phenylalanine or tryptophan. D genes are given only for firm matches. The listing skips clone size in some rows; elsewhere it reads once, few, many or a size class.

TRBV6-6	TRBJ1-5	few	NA	TGTGCCAGTACCGGTCATCGATATAGCGGCAATCAGCCCCAGCATTTT	CASTGHRYSGNQPQHF
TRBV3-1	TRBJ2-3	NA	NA	TGTGCCAGCAGCCTCCTTAGAGCAGGGGGGGCAATAGATACGCAGTATTTT	CASSLLRAGGAIDTQYF
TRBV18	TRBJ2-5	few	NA	TGTGCCAGCTCACCTGCCATTGAAGAGACCCAGTACTTC	CASSPAIEETQYF
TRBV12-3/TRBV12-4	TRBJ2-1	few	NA	TGTGCCAGCAGTTTCACGGGGGCGCGCAATGAGCAGTTCTTC	CASSFTGARNEQFF
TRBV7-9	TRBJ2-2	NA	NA	TGTGCCAGCAGACAGGACAGTATTCAACAGAACACCGGGGAGCTGTTTTTT	CASRQDSIQQNTGELFF
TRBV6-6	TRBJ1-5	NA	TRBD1	TGTGCCAGCAGTGACAGGGGAGGCAATCAGCCCCAGCATTTT	CASSDRGGNQPQHF
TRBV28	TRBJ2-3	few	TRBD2	TGTGCCAGCAGAGGGAAGCGGGGGGGAACAGATACGCAGTATTTT	CASRGKRGGTDTQYF
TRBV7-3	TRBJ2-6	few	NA	TGTGCCAGCAGTCCGGATCCTTCTGGGGCCAACGTCCTGACTTTC	CASSPDPSGANVLTF
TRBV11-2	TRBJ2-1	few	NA	TGTGCCAGCAGCTTAAGTCTTAACAATGAGCAGTTCTTC	CASSLSLNNEQFF
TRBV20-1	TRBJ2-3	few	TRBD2	TGCAGTGCTCCAGGACTAGCGAGGTCCTCAGATACGCAGTATTTT	CSAPGLARSSDTQYF
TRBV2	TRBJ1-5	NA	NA	TGTGCCAGCAGGCCCCAGGACATTAGCAATCAGCCCCAGCATTTT	CASRPQDISNQPQHF
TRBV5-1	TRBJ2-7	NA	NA	TGCGCCAGCAGCTTGGTGCCAGGGGGACTATCCTACGAGCAGTACTTC	CASSLVPGGLSYEQYF
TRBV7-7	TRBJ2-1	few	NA	TGTGCCAGCAGCTCCTTGCAGGGAAACAATGAGCAGTTCTTC	CASSSLQGNNEQFF
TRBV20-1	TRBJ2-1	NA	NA	TGCAGTGCCTTTACAGGGCGGAGCTCCTACAATGAGCAGTTCTTC	CSAFTGRSSYNEQFF
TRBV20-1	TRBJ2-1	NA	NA	TGCAGTGCTAGAAAGGGGTTAGCGGCTTACAATGAGCAGTTCTTC	CSARKGLAAYNEQFF
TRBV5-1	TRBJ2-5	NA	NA	TGCGCCAGCAGCGGAGAAGGGGGGCTCCAAGAGACCCAGTACTTC	CASSGEGGLQETQYF
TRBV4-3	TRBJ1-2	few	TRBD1	TGCGCCAGCAGCCAGGGGAACAGGGGTAATGGCTACACCTTC	CASSQGNRGNGYTF
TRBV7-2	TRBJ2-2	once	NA	TGTGCCAGCAGCCAGATCACCGGGGAGCTGTTTTTT	CASSQITGELFF
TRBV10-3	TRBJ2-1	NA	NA	TGTGCCATCAGTGAGCTAGCTGAGCAGTTCTTC	CAISELAEQFF
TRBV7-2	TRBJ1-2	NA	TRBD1	TGTGCCAGCAGTCAAAGACAGGGCGCTGGCTACACCTTC	CASSQRQGAGYTF
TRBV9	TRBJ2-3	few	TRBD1	TGTGCCAGCAGCGTAAGGGACAGGGAGACAGATACGCAGTATTTT	CASSVRDRETDTQYF
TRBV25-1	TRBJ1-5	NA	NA	TGTGCCAGCAGGGGGGATGACAATCAGCCCCAGCATTTT	CASRGDDNQPQHF